What follows describes a single TCR beta chain. The data derive from a study of blood T cell repertoires in COVID-19. Study information: Whether acute or convalescent, the COVID-19 samples came from the United States, Italy and Spain.

Germline CDR1 reads SGHDT; CDR2 reads YYEEEE. The CDR3 length is 15 residues. Trimming at V came to 3 bases and at J to 8 bases, leaving 6 bases not matched to a gene. Original processing methods: From reference gene primer amplification, estimates of nucleated cell counts were derived. Assay: immunoSEQ multiplex PCR; the TCRdb copy retains only in-frame clones and omits some. That table supplies the V and J calls and clone size; D and trimming were determined from the DNA. The top ten clones hold around 15% of a sample with more than 80,000 clones, approximately 80% of them seen once. J is TRBJ1-6 and V is TRBV5-6, with 9 bases fitting TRBD1. The sample consisted of peripheral blood. This clonotype was obtained from an older woman with acute or convalescent COVID-19. The CDR3 is CASSSTGTGHSPLHF. The CDR3 nucleotides read TGTGCCAGCAGCTCCACCGGGACAGGGCATTCACCCCTCCACTTT.